The table lists the clone carrying this TCR beta chain with a count of one. Participant reports of clinical history set cohort assignment. This sample is drawn from a study of blood T cell repertoires in COVID-19. Here immunoSEQ multiplex PCR was the method, and the copy in TCRdb shows in-frame clones only, minus some. The sample holds about 430,000 clones, 75% to 90% seen once. Sequencing used PBMCs or T cells enriched from blood (not recorded which). This TCR was recovered from a man aged 30 to 39 who had recovered from COVID-19.

The CDR3 DNA sequence: TGTGCCAGCAGTTTACGAACAGCCTACGAGCAGTACTTC. It is translated as CASSLRTAYEQYF. J is TRBJ2-7 and V is TRBV27; no firm D call. The length of the CDR3 is 13 residues. CDR1 is MNHEY and CDR2 is SMNVEV in the germline V gene (reference sequence). The V and J ends lost 2 bases and 2 bases respectively, with 7 bases between them.